This T cell receptor (beta chain) was sequenced during a study of tumor-infiltrating lymphocytes in localized non-small cell lung cancer. Profiling relied on immunoSEQ multiplex PCR, and the TCRdb table lists in-frame clones only, not all of them. The sample records approximately 7,400 clones, around 77% being singletons. The CDR3 sequence is 13 residues long. CDR1 is SGHDT and CDR2 is YYEEEE in the germline V gene. V lost 2 bases to trimming and J lost 6 bases, with 11 bases between them. This clone was detected a few times. The material sequenced was uninvolved lung tissue not adjacent to the tumor. V is TRBV5-6 and J is TRBJ1-2; tentatively, D is TRBD1 (6 bases). The TCR originated in a human donor with non-small cell lung cancer. Written as DNA, the CDR3 is TGTGCCAGCAGCTTCCGCAGGGGCCATGGCTACACCTTC. Its translation is CASSFRRGHGYTF.